The sequence of this T cell receptor (beta chain) was determined in a study of T cells in Graves' hyperthyroidism and ophthalmopathy. Notes on the study in general: Blood held most thyroid clonotypes expanded above 0.001 frequency.

This clonotype appeared many times. Its matching antigen is unknown. The ends lost 6 bases at V and 0 bases at J; junction bases unmatched: 9. This CDR3 spans 16 amino acids. In germline, CDR1 is DFQATT, CDR2 SNEGSKA (reference sequence). RNA transcripts gave rise to amplified TCR beta CDR3 regions. HTBI primers were employed in a first-round RT-PCR of the TCR CDR3. TCRdb redid the calling of the multiplex PCR reads with MiXCR, one entry per CDR3 protein. There are hundreds of thousands of distinct CDR3 sequences in the sample; approximately 15% occur only once, and 7.5% to 8% lies in the top ten. The gene calls are TRBV20-1 and TRBJ2-5, with 11 positions matching TRBD2. This clonotype was sampled from a woman aged 18-29 years with Graves' hyperthyroidism. Sequencing input: blood. This CDR3 is CSARDSGRGNQETQYF. The CDR3 DNA follows: TGCAGTGCGCGAGATAGCGGGAGGGGAAACCAAGAGACCCAGTACTTC.